Each of the 20 T cell receptor beta chains below was sequenced from the same sample in a study of cytomegalovirus exposure and HLA in healthy donors (dated by TCRdb to 2016 to 2017). The library was produced with the immunoSEQ multiplex PCR assay. A mixture of 60 forward primers for TCR Vbeta segments and 13 reverse primers for TCR Jbeta segments was used in the multiplex PCR. The immuneACCESS repertoire file appears here via TCRdb, limited to in-frame rearrangements. These files lack a portion of the clones; in checked studies, under half of the deficit traces to unresolved V genes, and the cause of the others is not known. The sample profile shows some 170,000 clones; roughly 76% of them were found once. The top ten clones comprise 4.9% of the sample. The sequenced sample consisted of PBMCs. These receptors were obtained from a young woman in good health and CMV-seropositive.

This sequence joins TRBV29-1 and TRBJ2-5, with 7 nucleotides matching TRBD1. V trimming: 0 bases; J trimming: 0 bases; junction bases outside the gene matches: 10. Germline loops: CDR1 SQVTM, CDR2 ANQGSEA. The CDR3 totals 17 residues. The CDR3 bases are TGCAGCGTTGAAGATAGGGGGCTTTGGGGGAACCAAGAGACCCAGTACTTC. Protein product: CSVEDRGLWGNQETQYF.

The V and J genes are TRBV27 and TRBJ2-2; 7 nucleotides line up with TRBD2. Unmatched junction bases numbered 4, after V lost 2 bases and J lost 4 bases. In germline, CDR1 is MNHEY, CDR2 SMNVEV (reference sequence). This CDR3 contains 15 residues. CDR3 bases: TGTGCCAGCAGTTTAGGGCGGGGGTTCACCGGGGAGCTGTTTTTT. Its translation: CASSLGRGFTGELFF.

This clone was seen more than once but under ten times. The V and J genes are TRBV28 and TRBJ2-5; TRBD1 might be the D (5 bases). V lost 3 bases to trimming and J lost 5 bases, with 19 bases between them. The germline gives CDR1 MDHEN, CDR2 SYDVKM. The length of the CDR3 is 16 residues. The CDR3 DNA is TGTGCCAGCAGTTTTAGTGGGCAGGGAATTGTTGAGACCCAGTACTTC. Amino acid sequence: CASSFSGQGIVETQYF.

J is TRBJ1-3 and V is TRBV11-2; D uncertain. CDR3 length: 15 amino acids. With 0 bases removed from V and 2 bases from J, the gap between germline ends came to 8 bases. Germline V lookup: CDR1 SGHAT, CDR2 FQNNGV. The DNA of the CDR3 is TGTGCCAGCAGCTTAGATTACTTGGCTGGAAACACCATATATTTT. Residues: CASSLDYLAGNTIYF.

This chain uses TRBV6-5 with TRBJ2-7; 9 bases are a match to TRBD2. The germline V gene has CDR1 MNHEY and CDR2 SVGAGI. The CDR3 has 15 amino acids. The J segment lost 3 bases and the V segment lost 10 bases, leaving 13 bases of the junction unmatched. The CDR3, as DNA: TGTGCCACCCTCCCGCGGGGGGGCTCTCACTACGAGCAGTACTTC. Residues: CATLPRGGSHYEQYF.

The chain carries TRBV23-1 and TRBJ1-5; maybe TRBD1 (6 bases). TRBV23-1 is placed among ORFs of uncertain function. Trimming took 4 bases from V and 0 from J, leaving 10 bases between them. The CDR3 extends over 15 amino acids. The chain's CDR3 is CASSLGQHSNQPQHF. In DNA form, the CDR3 reads TGCGCCAGCAGTCTCGGACAGCATAGCAATCAGCCCCAGCATTTT.

This clone was detected only a few times. The rearrangement uses TRBV5-6 and TRBJ1-2, with D hard to call. The ends were cut back, 7 bases at V and 4 bases at J, with 11 bases in the middle. The CDR3 totals 12 residues. Germline V CDR1 and CDR2: SGHDT, YYEEEE. CDR3 in DNA: TGTGCCAGCGGAGCCGCCCTCTATGGCTACACCTTC. Protein: CASGAALYGYTF.

The CDR3 coding sequence is TGTGCCAGCAGCTTAGCACGGACATCCGGGGATACGCAGTATTTT. This codes for CASSLARTSGDTQYF. The V gene is TRBV11-1, the J gene TRBJ2-3; a weak D match, TRBD1 (5 bases). From germline, CDR1 is SGHAT and CDR2 FQDESV (reference sequence). The CDR3 contains 15 residues. V was pared by 0 bases and J by 6 bases, with 13 bases between.

The J gene is TRBJ2-7, the V gene TRBV28, with D perhaps matching TRBD1 (6 bases). The V end was cut by 11 bases, the J end by 3 bases, with 20 bases between. This CDR3 has 14 amino acids. From germline, CDR1 is MDHEN and CDR2 SYDVKM. CDR3: CAAGPDRRSYEQYF. The CDR3 DNA follows: TGTGCCGCTGGTCCCGACAGGAGGAGCTACGAGCAGTACTTC.

V gene TRBV6-1 combines with J gene TRBJ1-2; 7 bases match TRBD1. Trimming removed 8 bases from V and 5 bases from J; junction bases left unmatched: 14. The germline V gene has CDR1 MNHNS and CDR2 SASEGT. The CDR3 length is 15 residues. As DNA, the CDR3 is TGTGCCAGCGAGGACTACGCAGGGGGATTTTATGGCTACACCTTC. Translation: CASEDYAGGFYGYTF.

The genes are TRBV15 and TRBJ1-5, with D maybe TRBD1 (5 bases). The CDR3 covers 15 residues. The germline CDR1 and CDR2 sequences are LNHNV and YYDKDF (reference sequence). V dropped 0 bases and J dropped 7 bases, with 13 bases sitting between them. CDR3 sequence reads: CATSRDTQGGQPQHF. The CDR3 nucleotides read TGTGCCACCAGCAGAGATACGCAGGGTGGGCAGCCCCAGCATTTT. The whole variable domain, remainder taken from reference TRBV15 and TRBJ1-5, is DAMVIQNPRYQVTQFGKPVTLSCSQTLNHNVMYWYQQKSSQAPKLLFHYYDKDFNNEADTPDNFQSRRPNTSFCFLDIRSPGLGDTAMYLCATSRDTQGGQPQHFGDGTRLSIL.

Only a few counts were recorded for this clone. This chain uses TRBV30 with TRBJ2-1; possibly TRBD1 for D (6 bases). The V and J ends lost 5 bases and 4 bases respectively, with 9 bases between them. The CDR3 covers 12 residues. Per the germline V gene, CDR1 is GTSNPN and CDR2 is SVGIG (reference sequence). The CDR3, as DNA: TGTGCCTGGGGGGACATTTACAATGAGCAGTTCTTC. It is translated as CAWGDIYNEQFF. The full variable domain, rest sourced from reference TRBV30 and TRBJ2-1, is SQTIHQWPATLVQPVGSPLSLECTVEGTSNPNLYWYRQAAGRGLQLLFYSVGIGQISSEVPQNLSASRPQDRQFILSSKKLLLSDSGFYLCAWGDIYNEQFFGPGTRLTVL.

V is TRBV7-6 and J is TRBJ2-1; 7 bases are a match to TRBD2. CDR1 is SGHVS and CDR2 is FNYEAQ in the germline V gene. V lost 0 bases and J lost 4; bases outside the gene matches: 6. The CDR3 length is 16 residues. The CDR3 DNA sequence: TGTGCCAGCAGCTTAGCGCTCTCGGGGGGTTACAATGAGCAGTTCTTC. This translates into CASSLALSGGYNEQFF.

This clone was counted once. This chain links TRBV6-5 with TRBJ1-2; a weak D match, TRBD1 (5 bases). Germline assignment: CDR1 MNHEY and CDR2 SVGAGI. Between the trimmed V and J ends, which lost 5 bases and 7 bases, there was a span of 17 bases. CDR3 length: 14 amino acids. CDR3 DNA sequence: TGTGCCAGCAGTCTTTTAGACAGCCCCGGTGGCTACACCTTC. Protein sequence: CASSLLDSPGGYTF.

This clone was found a few times. This chain joins TRBV13 and TRBJ2-3; possible D gene TRBD2, 5 bases. V was cut by 4 bases and J by 2 bases, with 16 bases left in between. Germline values: CDR1 PRHDT, CDR2 FYEKMQ (reference sequence). The CDR3 loop spans 16 amino acids. CDR3 DNA: TGTGCCAGCAGCTCTAGCTCTTCCCGAGTCACAGATACGCAGTATTTT. Its translation: CASSSSSSRVTDTQYF.

The chain couples TRBV9 to TRBJ1-1; D remains ambiguous. Trimming shortened V by 5 bases and J by 5 bases, and 13 bases separated the two germline ends. Germline V gene data show CDR1 as SGDLS and CDR2 as YYNGEE. The CDR3 sequence is 13 residues long. The CDR3 is CASSGSYGTEAFF. The CDR3 bases are TGTGCCAGCAGTGGTAGCTATGGGACTGAAGCTTTCTTT.

CDR3 amino acids: CASSGTSGAYNEQFF. CDR3 coding DNA: TGCGCCAGCAGCGGAACTAGCGGGGCCTACAATGAGCAGTTCTTC. The V call is TRBV5-1, the J call TRBJ2-1, with 10 bases fitting TRBD2. From germline, CDR1 is SGHRS and CDR2 YFSETQ. The CDR3 consists of 15 residues. Losses at the gene ends were 4 bases for V and 2 bases for J; bases not matched to a gene: 3. Based on the CDR3 plus reference TRBV5-1 and TRBJ2-1, the full variable domain is KAGVTQTPRYLIKTRGQQVTLSCSPISGHRSVSWYQQTPGQGLQFLFEYFSETQRNKGNFPGRFSGRQFSNSRSEMNVSTLELGDSALYLCASSGTSGAYNEQFFGPGTRLTVL.

The table lists this clone with a count of one. V gene TRBV6-4 combines with J gene TRBJ1-1; TRBD1 matches at 7 bases. Per germline, CDR1 MRHNA and CDR2 SNTAGT. Losses at the gene ends were 5 bases for V and 8 bases for J; bases not matched to a gene: 17. This CDR3 contains 16 residues. CDR3 region: CASSSGGNRGRTEAFF. CDR3 nucleotide sequence: TGTGCCAGCAGTTCGGGAGGGAACAGGGGACGGACCGAAGCTTTCTTT.

The V and J genes are TRBV5-1 and TRBJ1-5; D may be TRBD1 (5 bases). In germline, CDR1 is SGHRS, CDR2 YFSETQ. The V end was cut by 4 bases, the J end by 2 bases, with 13 bases between. The CDR3 runs to 15 residues. CDR3 sequence reads: CASSLRGGRNQPQHF. CDR3 bases: TGCGCCAGCAGCCTTCGGGGGGGACGCAATCAGCCCCAGCATTTT.

This chain links TRBV7-9 with TRBJ1-5; D gene ambiguous. The CDR3 loop spans 16 amino acids. The V end lost 4 bases, the J end lost 2 bases, and 15 bases lay between the germline ends. Germline CDR1 reads SEHNR; CDR2 reads FQNEAQ (reference sequence). The CDR3 region has the DNA TGTGCCAGCAGCTCCACTCAGGTCTCCGGCAATCAGCCCCAGCATTTT. The encoded protein is CASSSTQVSGNQPQHF.